Listed here are 10 T cell receptor beta chains from one sample, sequenced in a study of T cell changes during pregnancy in multiple sclerosis. Assay: immunoSEQ multiplex PCR; the TCRdb copy retains only in-frame clones and omits some. The sample holds some 64,000 clones, around 92% seen once. Specimen: peripheral blood, collected in the first trimester of pregnancy. The receptors derive from a female donor with multiple sclerosis, enrolled in a pregnancy study.

V is TRBV9 and J is TRBJ2-5; D possibly corresponds to TRBD1 (6 bases). V dropped 7 bases and J dropped 1 base, with 20 bases sitting between them. This CDR3 comprises 16 residues. Germline loops: CDR1 SGDLS, CDR2 YYNGEE. In DNA, the CDR3 is TGTGCCAGCGCCACCGGACAGACCTACCCCCAAGAGACCCAGTACTTC. Its protein is CASATGQTYPQETQYF. Full variable domain (outside the CDR3, taken from reference TRBV9 and TRBJ2-5): DSGVTQTPKHLITATGQRVTLRCSPRSGDLSVYWYQQSLDQGLQFLIQYYNGEERAKGNILERFSAQQFPDLHSELNLSSLELGDSALYFCASATGQTYPQETQYFGPGTRLLVL.

The V gene is TRBV7-6, the J gene TRBJ1-1; D possibly corresponds to TRBD1 (5 bases). CDR3 length: 15 residues. V was trimmed by 6 bases and J by 4 bases, leaving 18 bases between them. Germline V gives CDR1 SGHVS, CDR2 FNYEAQ. CDR3 region: CASRGARGTSTEAFF. The DNA of the CDR3 is TGTGCCAGCAGAGGGGCGCGGGGAACCTCCACTGAAGCTTTCTTT.

The chain links TRBV2 to TRBJ1-2; no firm D call. CDR3 size: 12 residues. Trimming removed 8 bases at V and 8 bases at J, with 15 bases between. CDR1 is SNHLY and CDR2 is FYNNEI in the germline V gene. The CDR3 nucleotides read TGTGCCAGCGGCTCCACCTCGGGGGGCTACACCTTC. Its protein product is CASGSTSGGYTF.

The chain is built from TRBV20-1 and TRBJ1-1; a weak D match, TRBD1 (6 bases). In germline, CDR1 is DFQATT, CDR2 SNEGSKA (reference sequence). Trimming removed 6 bases from V and 5 bases from J, with 10 bases in between. The CDR3 has 11 amino acids. The CDR3 protein is CSASRGTEAFF. The DNA for the CDR3 is TGCAGTGCGTCGAGGGGGACTGAAGCTTTCTTT.

This chain connects TRBV30 to TRBJ1-2; D is perhaps TRBD1 (6 bases). Germline CDR1 GTSNPN, CDR2 SVGIG (reference sequence). V lost 8 bases to trimming and J lost 5 bases, with 18 bases between them. This CDR3 has 13 residues. The CDR3 sequence: CAVQGQGSYGYTF. In DNA, the CDR3 is TGTGCCGTTCAGGGGCAGGGGTCTTATGGCTACACCTTC.

The rearrangement uses TRBV27 and TRBJ1-1, with D possibly matching TRBD1 (5 bases). There are 13 residues in the CDR3. CDR1 and CDR2 (germline): MNHEY, SMNVEV (reference sequence). The V end lost 8 bases, the J end lost 1 base, and 11 bases lay between the germline ends. The CDR3 DNA reads TGTGCCAGCGGGGGGGTTGGGAACACTGAAGCTTTCTTT. This codes for CASGGVGNTEAFF.

J is TRBJ2-2 and V is TRBV7-3; TRBD2 might be the D (5 bases). The CDR3 sequence is 12 residues long. CDR1 is SGHTA and CDR2 is FQGTGA in the germline V gene. V lost 4 bases, J lost 7 bases, and 7 bases lay in between. Written as DNA, the CDR3 is TGTGCCAGCAGCTCCAGCGGCGGGGAGCTGTTTTTT. Translating it yields CASSSSGGELFF.

This clone was observed a single time. This chain joins TRBV2 and TRBJ1-4; D is uncertain. The germline V and J ends were trimmed by 5 bases and 0 bases, with 10 bases remaining between them. The CDR3 spans 15 residues. CDR1 is SNHLY, CDR2 FYNNEI, per germline. CDR3 in amino acids: CASSPSAATNEKLFF. In nucleotides, the CDR3 is TGTGCCAGCAGTCCTAGTGCGGCAACTAATGAAAAACTGTTTTTT. The whole variable domain, remainder taken from reference TRBV2 and TRBJ1-4, is EPEVTQTPSHQVTQMGQEVILRCVPISNHLYFYWYRQILGQKVEFLVSFYNNEISEKSEIFDDQFSVERPDGSNFTLKIRSTKLEDSAMYFCASSPSAATNEKLFFGSGTQLSVL.

The chain employs TRBV9 and TRBJ2-1, with 7 nucleotides matching TRBD2. V lost 0 bases, J lost 1 base, and 4 bases stayed unmatched. The V gene's germline CDR1 is SGDLS and CDR2 YYNGEE. The CDR3 consists of 16 residues. CDR3 sequence: CASSVAGGRSYNEQFF. The CDR3 nucleotides read TGTGCCAGCAGCGTAGCCGGGGGGAGGTCCTACAATGAGCAGTTCTTC.

This chain connects TRBV28 to TRBJ1-2, with 8 bases that match TRBD1. V gave up 6 bases and J gave up 1 base; unmatched junction bases: 7. The V gene's germline CDR1 is MDHEN and CDR2 SYDVKM. The CDR3 runs 15 residues. CDR3 nucleotides: TGTGCCAGCAGAGTTCCCAGGGGGCTTAACTATGGCTACACCTTC. It encodes CASRVPRGLNYGYTF.